These T cell receptor beta chains were read from a single sample in a study of human T cells and chemical hapten exposure. In TCRdb, the RACE reads were re-called with MiXCR into one record per CDR3 protein. Here the sample spans some 120,000 distinct CDR3 sequences, about 12% being singletons. Sample: whole blood, taken in connection with sensitization to the hapten diphenylcyclopropenone (DPC). Receptor source: a woman aged 50 to 60 with alopecia areata. Some clones in this sample may be carry-over from other donors' samples. CDR3s include the opening cysteine and the closing phenylalanine or tryptophan. Each record gives: clone size, D gene, J gene, V gene, CDR3 protein, CDR3 DNA. The D gene is left open where the match is weak. Expanded clones are given a class, and other clones once, few, many or no size at all.

many | - | TRBJ1-5 | TRBV12-3/TRBV12-4 | CASSSYRAGQPQHF | TGTGCCAGCAGTTCTTACAGGGCGGGTCAGCCCCAGCATTTT
many | - | TRBJ1-3 | TRBV2 | CASTLSSGTNSGNTIYF | TGTGCCAGCACTCTATCCTCCGGGACGAACTCTGGAAACACCATATATTTT
- | - | TRBJ1-2 | TRBV6-6 | CASRLQGYTF | TGTGCCAGCCGGCTGCAAGGCTACACCTTC
- | - | TRBJ1-3 | TRBV12-3/TRBV12-4 | CASSRVGVSGNTIYF | TGTGCCAGCAGCCGGGTAGGGGTCTCTGGAAACACCATATATTTT
many | - | TRBJ2-1 | TRBV5-1 | CASIGARNEQFF | TGCGCCAGCATAGGAGCTAGGAATGAGCAGTTCTTC
many | - | TRBJ2-4 | TRBV3-1 | CASSQIAKNIQYF | TGTGCCAGCAGCCAAATCGCCAAAAACATTCAGTACTTC
few | - | TRBJ2-1 | TRBV28 | CASSLAVDYMQFF | TGTGCCAGCAGTTTAGCCGTGGACTATATGCAGTTCTTC
- | - | TRBJ1-1 | TRBV6-2/TRBV6-3 | CASSYSSYQNTEAFF | TGTGCCAGCAGTTACTCGAGCTACCAGAACACTGAAGCTTTCTTT
few | TRBD2 | TRBJ2-7 | TRBV18 | CASSLNPLAGWGEQYF | TGTGCCAGCTCACTCAATCCCCTAGCGGGGTGGGGCGAGCAGTACTTC
- | - | TRBJ1-6 | TRBV2 | CASSGILNSPLHF | TGTGCCAGCAGTGGGATACTTAATTCACCCCTCCACTTT
- | TRBD1 | TRBJ1-1 | TRBV28 | CASGTALNTEAFF | TGTGCCAGCGGGACAGCCTTGAACACTGAAGCTTTCTTT
- | - | TRBJ2-3 | TRBV7-7 | CASSSLEGSTDTQYF | TGTGCCAGCAGCTCCCTTGAGGGTAGCACAGATACGCAGTATTTT
few | - | TRBJ1-6 | TRBV18 | CASSTGGYSMGGNSPLHF | TGTGCCAGCTCAACGGGAGGATATAGTATGGGGGGCAATTCACCCCTCCACTTT
- | TRBD1 | TRBJ2-1 | TRBV27 | CASSYTRQGAGNEQFF | TGTGCCAGCAGTTACACTCGACAGGGGGCTGGAAATGAGCAGTTCTTC
many | TRBD1 | TRBJ1-1 | TRBV5-1 | CASSGQAEAFF | TGCGCCAGCTCAGGACAGGCTGAAGCTTTCTTT
many | TRBD2 | TRBJ2-1 | TRBV28 | CASMGGGAVHEQFF | TGTGCCAGCATGGGCGGGGGGGCCGTCCATGAGCAGTTCTTC
- | - | TRBJ1-5 | TRBV10-3 | CAISVQGGNQPQHF | TGTGCCATCAGTGTACAGGGCGGCAATCAGCCCCAGCATTTT
many | TRBD1 | TRBJ1-5 | TRBV10-3 | CAISDWTGYNQPQHF | TGTGCCATCAGTGACTGGACAGGCTACAATCAGCCCCAGCATTTT
- | TRBD1 | TRBJ2-7 | TRBV11-2 | CASRQTGLGSYVQYF | TGTGCCAGCAGACAGACAGGGTTGGGCTCCTACGTGCAGTACTTC
many | - | TRBJ1-2 | TRBV18 | CASSPRSSGPAKGYTF | TGTGCCAGCTCACCACGGTCGTCAGGCCCCGCGAAAGGCTACACCTTC
many | TRBD1 | TRBJ2-1 | TRBV6-5 | CASSWRDRVPYNEQFF | TGTGCCAGCAGTTGGCGAGACAGGGTCCCCTACAATGAGCAGTTCTTC
- | - | TRBJ2-1 | TRBV20-1 | CSASGGHYNEQFF | TGCAGTGCTAGCGGGGGCCACTACAATGAGCAGTTCTTC